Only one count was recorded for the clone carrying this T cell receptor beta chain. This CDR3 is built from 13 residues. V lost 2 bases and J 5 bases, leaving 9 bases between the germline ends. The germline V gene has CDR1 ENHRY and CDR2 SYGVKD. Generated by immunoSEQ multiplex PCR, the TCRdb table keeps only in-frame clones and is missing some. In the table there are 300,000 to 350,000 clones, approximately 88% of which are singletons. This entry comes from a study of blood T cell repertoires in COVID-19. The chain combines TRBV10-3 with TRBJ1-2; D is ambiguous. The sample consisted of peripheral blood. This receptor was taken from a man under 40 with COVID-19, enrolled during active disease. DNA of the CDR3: TGTGCCATCAGTGAGCTCACAGAGTATGGCTACACCTTC. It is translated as CAISELTEYGYTF.